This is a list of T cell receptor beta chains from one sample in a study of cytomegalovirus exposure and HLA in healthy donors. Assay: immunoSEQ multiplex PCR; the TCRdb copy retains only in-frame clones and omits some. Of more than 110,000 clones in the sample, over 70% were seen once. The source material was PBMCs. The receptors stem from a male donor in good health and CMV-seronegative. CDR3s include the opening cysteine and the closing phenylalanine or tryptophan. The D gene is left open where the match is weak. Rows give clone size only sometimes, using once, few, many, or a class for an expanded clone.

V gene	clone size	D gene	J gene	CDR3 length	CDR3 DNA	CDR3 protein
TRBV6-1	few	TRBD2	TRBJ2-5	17	TGTGCCAGCAGTGGCCGACTAGCGGGAGTGAGGGTTGAGACCCAGTACTTC	CASSGRLAGVRVETQYF
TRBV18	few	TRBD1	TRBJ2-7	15	TGTGCCAGCTCATCGACCGGGACAGGGGACTACGAGCAGTACTTC	CASSSTGTGDYEQYF
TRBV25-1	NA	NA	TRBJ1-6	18	TGTGCCAGCAGTCTTCCTAGTAGGGGGGGCCCACATAATTCACCCCTCCACTTT	CASSLPSRGGPHNSPLHF
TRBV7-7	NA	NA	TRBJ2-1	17	TGTGCTAGCAGCTTAGCCTCTGGCAGGCTTCCCTACAATGAGCAGTTCTTC	CASSLASGRLPYNEQFF
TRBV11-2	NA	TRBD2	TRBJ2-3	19	TGTGCCAGCAGCTTAGTTGCTCTAGCGGGAGGCAGCGGCACAGATACGCAGTATTTT	CASSLVALAGGSGTDTQYF
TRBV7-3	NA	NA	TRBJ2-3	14	TGTGCCAGCAGCTTCGGAGGGCCCGGAGATACGCAGTATTTT	CASSFGGPGDTQYF
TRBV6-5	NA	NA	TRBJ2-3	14	TGTGCCAGCAGTCGGGGACTTTCTACAGATACGCAGTATTTT	CASSRGLSTDTQYF
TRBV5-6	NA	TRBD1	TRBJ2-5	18	TGTGCCAGCAGCCCGGTTCTGACCCGGGACAGAGGTAAAGAGACCCAGTACTTC	CASSPVLTRDRGKETQYF
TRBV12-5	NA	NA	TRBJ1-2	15	TGTGCTAGTGGGGTCTGGACAGCCCTTAACTATGGCTACCCCTTC	CASGVWTALNYGYPF
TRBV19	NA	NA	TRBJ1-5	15	TGTGCCAGTAGTACCCCAGGGCATAGCAATCAGCCCCAGCATTTT	CASSTPGHSNQPQHF
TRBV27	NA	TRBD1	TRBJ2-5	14	TGTGCCAGCAAATGGGGACAGCTCCAAGAGACCCAGTACTTC	CASKWGQLQETQYF
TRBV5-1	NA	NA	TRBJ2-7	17	TGCGCCAGCAGCTTGGAACTTACGTCCCGTAGTGCCTACGAGCAGTACTTC	CASSLELTSRSAYEQYF
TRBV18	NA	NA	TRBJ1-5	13	TGTGCCAGCTCAATAGAATCGGATCAGCCCCAGCATTTT	CASSIESDQPQHF
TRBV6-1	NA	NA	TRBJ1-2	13	TGTGCCAGCAGCGGCCCCCTGCGGAATGGCTACACCTTC	CASSGPLRNGYTF
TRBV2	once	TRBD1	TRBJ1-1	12	TGTGCCAGCCGGGGACAGGCCACTGAAGCTTTCTTT	CASRGQATEAFF
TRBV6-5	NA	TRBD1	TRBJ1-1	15	TGTGCCAGCAGTTACTCGGCGACAGGGACGGGTGAAGCTTTCTTT	CASSYSATGTGEAFF
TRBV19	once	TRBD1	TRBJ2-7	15	TGTTCCAGTAGTATAGGGGGACAGGGACCCTACGAGCAGTACTTC	CSSSIGGQGPYEQYF
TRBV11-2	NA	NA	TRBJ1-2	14	TGTGCCAGCAGCTTAGTACAGGGATATTATGGCTACACCTTC	CASSLVQGYYGYTF
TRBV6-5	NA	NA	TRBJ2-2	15	TGTGCCAGCAATAATCAAGCTTTTAACACCGGGGAGCTGTTTTTT	CASNNQAFNTGELFF
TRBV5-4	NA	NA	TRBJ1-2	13	TGTGCCAGCAGCCTACCGGGAGGGTATGGCTACACCTTC	CASSLPGGYGYTF
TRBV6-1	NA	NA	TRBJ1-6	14	TGTGCCATCAACAGGCGTAGCTTTAATTCACCCCTCCACTTT	CAINRRSFNSPLHF
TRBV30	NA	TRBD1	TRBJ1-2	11	TGTGCCTGTGAACAGGGGGTAGGCTACACCTTC	CACEQGVGYTF
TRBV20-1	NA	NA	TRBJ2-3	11	TGCAGTGCTAGGATTAGGGGGACGCAGTATTTT	CSARIRGTQYF
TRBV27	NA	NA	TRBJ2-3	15	TGTGCCAGCACCTCCTACCAACCCCCCATGGGAGCGCAGTATTTT	CASTSYQPPMGAQYF
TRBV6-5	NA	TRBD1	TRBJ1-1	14	TGTGCCAGCAGTCGAGACAGGGGGAACACTGAAGCTTTCTTT	CASSRDRGNTEAFF
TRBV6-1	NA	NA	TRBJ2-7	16	TGTGCCAGCAGTGCTAGGAGGGGACAGACCTTTGACGAGCAGTACTTC	CASSARRGQTFDEQYF
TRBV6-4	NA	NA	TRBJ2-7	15	TGTGCCAGCAGTGACCTCCCCGGGGATTCCTACGAGCAGTACTTC	CASSDLPGDSYEQYF
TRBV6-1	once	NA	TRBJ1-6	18	TGTGCCAGCAGTGGCGGCAGGGCAAGGTTCGAATGGAATTCACCCCTCCACTTT	CASSGGRARFEWNSPLHF
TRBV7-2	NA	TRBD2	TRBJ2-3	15	TGTGCCAGCAGCTCTCGCGGGGGGTCCCCAGATACGCAGTATTTT	CASSSRGGSPDTQYF
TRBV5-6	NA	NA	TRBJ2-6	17	TGTGCCAGCAGCGGAGGACTTAACTACTCTGGGGCCAACGTCCTGACTTTC	CASSGGLNYSGANVLTF
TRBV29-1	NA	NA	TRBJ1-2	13	TGCAGCGTTGGTGCAGGGGTGAGCTATGGCTACACCTTC	CSVGAGVSYGYTF
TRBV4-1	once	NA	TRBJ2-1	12	TGCGCCAGCAGCCCGTTGGAGTTGCCTCGGTTCTTC	CASSPLELPRFF
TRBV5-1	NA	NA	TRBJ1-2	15	TGCGCCAGCAGCTTGGCCCGGGGTGCGGGCCTTGGCTACACCTTC	CASSLARGAGLGYTF